These 2 T cell receptor beta chains share one sample of origin, sequenced in a study of OX40 agonist ivuxolimab in advanced cancers. The method was immunoSEQ multiplex PCR; TCRdb's version includes in-frame clones alone and lacks a portion of them. The data show approximately 130,000 clones, 85% to 95% seen once. The sample consisted of CD4+ or CD8+ T cells sorted from blood, taken in a trial of the OX40 agonist ivuxolimab. Every receptor here comes from an adult with an advanced solid tumor such as melanoma, head and neck, liver or kidney cancer.

The V and J genes are TRBV4-1 and TRBJ2-2; a weak D match, TRBD2 (6 bases). Germline CDR1 and CDR2: MGHRA and YSYEKL. V gave up 4 bases and J gave up 1 base, with 19 bases separating them. The CDR3 sequence is 18 residues long. As DNA, the CDR3 is TGCGCCAGCAGCCGGACTATTCGCTATGGAGGGAACACCGGGGAGCTGTTTTTT. Amino acids: CASSRTIRYGGNTGELFF.

The chain carries TRBV11-3 and TRBJ1-6; 9 nucleotides agree with TRBD1. The J segment lost 8 bases and the V segment lost 1 base, leaving 3 bases of the junction unmatched. CDR1 is SGHNT and CDR2 is YENEEA in the germline V gene. CDR3 length: 15 residues. CDR3 sequence: CASSLGDRDYSPLHF. The DNA of the CDR3 is TGTGCCAGCAGCTTAGGGGACAGGGATTATTCACCCCTCCACTTT.